One T cell receptor beta chain is described in this entry. There is no known antigen for this receptor. No much larger clone is present one base from it, and per-base qualities are unavailable. Receptors were amplified or captured by PCR. The sequencing machine was an Illumina HiSeq 2500. To reduce PCR and sequencing biases, unique molecular identifiers were incorporated into the TCR beta cDNA libraries. Per 1 to 10 million input T cells, roughly 500,000 cDNA molecules were obtained, such that each molecule approximated one T cell. Patient libraries were prepared and sequenced with the same protocol used for the earlier healthy control dataset. Samples belonging to the same batch were prepared together, multiplexed and sequenced on a shared HiSeq lane. Per the original workflow: MIGEC handled the raw barcoded reads, throwing out single-read molecular identifier groups before consensus assembly and CDR3 extraction. Clonotype tables were post-analysed with VDJtools, and diversity was normalized by down-sampling all datasets to the smallest sample size. To correct batch-related cross-sample contamination, repertoire overlap clustering matched CDR3 amino acid sequences but not nucleotide sequences. TCRdb trimmed the raw reads at Q25, called clones with MiXCR and kept productive beta chains. Rows with a matching CDR3 protein are joined into one entry that keeps the most common DNA and genes. The V and J calls were determined by TCRdb, not by the authors. This sample has approximately 690,000 distinct CDR3 sequences in its table, and approximately 59% of those were observed once. The ten largest clones add up to approximately 10% of the sample.

To demonstrate the VDJtools post-analysis software, the study profiled TCR beta repertoires from the peripheral blood of 13 young patients with multiple sclerosis. Multiple sclerosis patients were children and adolescents aged about 6 to 17 years. The germline V gene sets CDR1 to SNHLY and CDR2 to FYNNEI. The CDR3 spans 14 residues, from the cysteine through the phenylalanine. This entry keeps only the CDR3 DNA: 42 bases, framed from base 1. The sample is drawn from a study of post-analysis software for immune sequencing data (dated by TCRdb to the mid-2010s). Regarding the study in general: Recorded disease courses included relapsing-remitting, secondary progressive and progressive-relapsing multiple sclerosis, with some patients lacking subtype annotation. The patient repertoires were compared against about 10 previously published healthy control repertoires obtained from donors aged about 6 to 25 years. A subset of samples was prepared in parallel using single-end sample barcoding, then pooled and co-amplified after Illumina adapter ligation. Broad study findings and their caveats: Patients showed significantly higher frequencies than controls for a few TRBV segments, among them TRBV5-6, TRBV5-1 and TRBV20-1. The multiple sclerosis patient group was slightly younger than the control group. Multiple sclerosis patients had significantly lower normalized Chao1 diversity than controls, a result that suggests substantial peripheral T-cell clonal expansion. When samples were clustered directly using the F measure, samples prepared in the same batch co-clustered strongly, which prompted a batch-effect correction.

The source is a girl aged 2 to 10 with multiple sclerosis. This chain joins TRBV2 to TRBJ2-5; possibly the D gene is TRBD1, per 5 matching bases. The end of the DNA fits TRBJ2-7 better, so the J call may be wrong. The sequencing input was blood. The CDR3 in this case is CASSGDSSHYEQYF. The DNA sequence follows: TGTGCCAGCAGTGGTGACAGCTCGCACTACGAGCAGTACTTC.